The 19 T cell receptor beta chains reported below all come from one sample, sequenced in a study of T cells in Graves' hyperthyroidism and ophthalmopathy. Amplified TCR beta CDR3 regions came from RNA transcripts. The HTBI primer set was used in a first-round RT-PCR of the TCR CDR3. TCRdb reprocessed the multiplex PCR reads via MiXCR and lists one record per CDR3 protein. The repertoire holds about 580,000 distinct CDR3 sequences, with just over 45% as singletons. Material: peripheral blood or thyroid tissue (not recorded which). Every receptor here comes from a young woman with Graves' hyperthyroidism.

The rearrangement joins TRBV7-3 to TRBJ2-1, with TRBD2 matching over 9 bases. Germline CDR1 and CDR2: SGHTA and FQGTGA. Losses at the gene ends were 6 bases for V and 7 bases for J; bases not matched to a gene: 7. The CDR3 is 14 amino acids. The CDR3 sequence: CASRWTSANNEQFF. The CDR3 nucleotides read TGTGCCAGCAGATGGACTAGCGCGAATAATGAGCAGTTCTTC.

This clonotype has only a few counts. The chain recombines TRBV20-1 with TRBJ2-3; 9 nucleotides align to TRBD1. The germline V gene has CDR1 DFQATT and CDR2 SNEGSKA (reference sequence). CDR3 size: 13 residues. With 5 bases clipped from V and 5 bases from J, the junction kept 5 bases outside the gene matches. This CDR3 is CSAWDREGDTQYF. As DNA, the CDR3 is TGCAGTGCTTGGGACAGGGAGGGAGATACGCAGTATTTT.

At least ten counts were recorded for this clonotype. The chain has TRBV12-5 and TRBJ1-2; TRBD1 matches at 10 bases. The CDR3 extends over 15 amino acids. V gave up 3 bases and J gave up 6 bases; unmatched junction bases: 7. The germline V gene encodes CDR1 LGHNT and CDR2 FRNRAP. Here the CDR3 reads CASGFDGTGEDGYTF. The CDR3 DNA reads as TGTGCTAGTGGTTTTGATGGGACAGGGGAGGATGGCTACACCTTC.

The chain is built from TRBV3-1 and TRBJ2-7; unclear D gene. This CDR3 contains 14 residues. Looked up from germline, CDR1 is LGHDT and CDR2 is YNNKEL (reference sequence). V was pared by 4 bases and J by 1 base, with 11 bases between. CDR3 in amino acids: CASSPWIPSYEQYF. Here the CDR3 DNA reads TGTGCCAGCAGCCCATGGATTCCGTCCTACGAGCAGTACTTC.

The chain carries TRBV11-3 and TRBJ1-2; TRBD1 agrees at 8 bases. Looked up from germline, CDR1 is SGHNT and CDR2 is YENEEA. Losses at the gene ends were 6 bases for V and 4 bases for J; bases not matched to a gene: 16. This CDR3 contains 17 residues. CDR3 in DNA: TGTGCCAGCAGTCACATCCCTTTGGACAGGGCCCTCTATGGCTACACCTTC. Amino acid sequence: CASSHIPLDRALYGYTF.

V gene TRBV7-2 combines with J gene TRBJ2-6; perhaps TRBD1 as D (5 bases). The CDR3 runs to 17 residues. CDR1 and CDR2 from the germline V gene are SGHTA and FQGNSA. Between the trimmed V and J ends, which lost 5 bases and 0 bases, there was a span of 14 bases. The CDR3: CASSPRQGSSGANVLTF. The CDR3 bases are TGTGCCAGCAGCCCGAGGCAGGGAAGCTCTGGGGCCAACGTCCTGACTTTC.

The V gene is TRBV10-3, the J gene TRBJ1-5; tentatively, D is TRBD1 (5 bases). The V gene lost 4 bases and the J gene lost 14 bases, with 15 bases spanning the gap. The CDR3 is made up of 12 amino acids. The germline V gene has CDR1 ENHRY and CDR2 SYGVKD. CDR3 sequence (DNA): TGTGCCATCAGTGTCGGGGAGAGGGACGAGCATTTT. It is translated as CAISVGERDEHF.

Comments on this clonotype: A much bigger clone sits one base away, suggesting this may be a read error. The rearrangement joins TRBV19 to TRBJ2-7, with no clear D. CDR3 length: 14 amino acids. Germline V gene lookup returns CDR1 LNHDA and CDR2 SQIVND (reference sequence). DNA for the CDR3: TGTGCCAGTAGTTCAATCAGAAATAACTACGAGCAGCACTTC. Its protein product is CASSSIRNNYEQHF.

This clonotype was observed many times. The V gene is TRBV6-2 or TRBV6-3, the J gene TRBJ2-7; D gene unclear. The CDR3 is 15 residues long. CDR1 and CDR2 (germline): MNHEY, SVGEGT. Trimming removed 0 bases at V and 2 bases at J, with 11 bases between. The CDR3 region has the DNA TGTGCCAGCAGTTACTCGGGAAGCTGGGCCTACGAGCAGTACTTC. Residues: CASSYSGSWAYEQYF.

The count of this clonotype is one. This chain connects TRBV20-1 to TRBJ2-5, with D unresolved. CDR3 length: 14 amino acids. V was cut by 2 bases and J by 5 bases, with 15 bases left in between. Germline V lookup: CDR1 DFQATT, CDR2 SNEGSKA (reference sequence). CDR3 bases: TGCAGTGCTAGATACCGGTGGGAAAATGAGACCCAGTACTTC. Translating it yields CSARYRWENETQYF.

Turning to this clonotype: The junction departs from the called germline gene at one end, perhaps through a read error. The V gene is TRBV29-1, the J gene TRBJ1-5; the match to TRBD1 covers 8 bases. CDR3 size: 13 residues. CDR1 and CDR2 (germline): SQVTM, ANQGSEA. The CDR3 DNA sequence: TGTGCCAGTAGAGTACAGGGGGGGCAGCCCCAGCATTTT. This gives the protein CASRVQGGQPQHF. Supplemented by reference TRBV29-1 and TRBJ1-5, the full variable domain reads SAVISQKPSRDICQRGTSLTIQCQVDSQVTMMFWYRQQPGQSLTLIATANQGSEATYESGFVIDKFPISRPNLTFSTLTVSNMSPEDSSIYLCASRVQGGQPQHFGDGTRLSIL.

This clonotype occurred many times. The chain couples TRBV20-1 to TRBJ2-7, with no clear D. This CDR3 comprises 11 residues. Germline CDR1 and CDR2: DFQATT and SNEGSKA (reference sequence). Between the trimmed V and J ends, which lost 0 bases and 3 bases, there was a span of 3 bases. The CDR3 reads CSAREDYEQYF. The CDR3 DNA reads as TGCAGTGCTAGAGAAGACTACGAGCAGTACTTC.

This clonotype was counted ten times or more. This may stem from a read error, because a much larger clone lies one nucleotide away. The CDR3 DNA reads as TGTGCCAGCAGTGAAGGGAGCACTGAAGCTTTCTTT. Its protein is CASSEGSTEAFF. The chain joins TRBV6-5 to TRBJ1-1; D is undetermined. CDR1 is MNHEY and CDR2 is SVGAGI in the germline V gene. The CDR3 spans 12 residues. V was shortened by 5 bases and J by 4 bases, with 8 bases between the two germline ends.

V and J are TRBV7-2 and TRBJ2-6; possibly TRBD2 for D (6 bases). Germline V lookup: CDR1 SGHTA, CDR2 FQGNSA. The CDR3 sequence is 18 residues long. V lost 5 bases, J lost 0 bases, and 17 bases lay in between. The CDR3, as DNA: TGTGCCAGCAGCACCAGGAAGGGACTTAGCTCTGGGGCCAACGTCCTGACTTTC. Translation gives CASSTRKGLSSGANVLTF.

Remarks on this clonotype: It may be a read error: a sequence one base away is much more abundant. The rearrangement joins TRBV6-5 to TRBJ2-7; the D is unclear. Trimming took 6 bases from V and 7 from J, leaving 10 bases between them. This CDR3 contains 11 residues. Germline CDR1 is MNHEY and CDR2 is SVGAGI. The CDR3 sequence is CASRPPVEQYF. For the CDR3, the DNA is TGTGCCAGCAGGCCGCCGGTGGAGCAGTACTTC.

This clonotype was observed a handful of times. The chain joins TRBV19 to TRBJ1-2, with unresolved D. The V and J ends lost 0 bases and 6 bases respectively, with 8 bases between them. Germline-derived CDR1 and CDR2 are LNHDA and SQIVND (reference sequence). The CDR3 loop spans 13 amino acids. CDR3 protein: CASSIDPLDGYTF. The CDR3 nucleotides are TGTGCCAGTAGTATAGATCCCTTGGATGGCTACACCTTC.

This chain uses TRBV12-3 or TRBV12-4 with TRBJ1-5; TRBD1 matches at 7 bases. The CDR3 has 14 residues. The ends lost 3 bases at V and 9 bases at J; junction bases unmatched: 8. CDR3 region: CASSFGTVNGPQHF. The CDR3 DNA reads TGTGCCAGCAGTTTTGGGACAGTCAACGGGCCCCAGCATTTT.

The chain links TRBV12-5 to TRBJ2-1; possibly TRBD1 or TRBD2 for D (5 bases each). This CDR3 contains 15 residues. Germline V gene lookup returns CDR1 LGHNT and CDR2 FRNRAP. Trimming shortened V by 6 bases and J by 5 bases, and 17 bases separated the two germline ends. The CDR3 spells CASGRIRGLDNEQFF. CDR3 nucleotide sequence: TGTGCTAGTGGGAGGATCCGGGGCCTCGACAATGAGCAGTTCTTC. The full variable domain, with the rest looked up from reference TRBV12-5 and TRBJ2-1, is DARVTQTPRHKVTEMGQEVTMRCQPILGHNTVFWYRQTMMQGLELLAYFRNRAPLDDSGMPKDRFSAEMPDATLATLKIQPSEPRDSAVYFCASGRIRGLDNEQFFGPGTRLTVL.

There are many counts of this clonotype. This chain links TRBV10-3 with TRBJ2-7, with 12 bases matching TRBD2. Trimming took 10 bases from V and 6 from J; bases not matched to a gene: 13. CDR1 and CDR2 from the germline V gene are ENHRY and SYGVKD. The CDR3 runs to 15 residues. The CDR3 loop is CATEILTSGSGEQYF. The CDR3 DNA reads as TGTGCCACCGAAATCTTGACTAGCGGGAGCGGCGAGCAGTACTTC.